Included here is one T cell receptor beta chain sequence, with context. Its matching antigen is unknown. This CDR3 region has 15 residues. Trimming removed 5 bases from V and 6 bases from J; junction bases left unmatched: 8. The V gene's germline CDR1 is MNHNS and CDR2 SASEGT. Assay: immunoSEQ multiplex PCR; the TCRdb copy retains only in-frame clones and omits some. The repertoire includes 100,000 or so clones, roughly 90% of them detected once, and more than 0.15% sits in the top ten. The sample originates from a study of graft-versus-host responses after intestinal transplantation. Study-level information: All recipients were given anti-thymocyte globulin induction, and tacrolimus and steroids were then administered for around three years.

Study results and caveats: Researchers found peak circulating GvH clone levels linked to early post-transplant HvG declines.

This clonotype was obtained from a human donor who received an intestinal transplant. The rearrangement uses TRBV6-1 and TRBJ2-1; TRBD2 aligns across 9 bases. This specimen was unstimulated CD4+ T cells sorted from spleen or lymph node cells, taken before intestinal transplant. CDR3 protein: CASSLAGVKANEQFF. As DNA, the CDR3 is TGTGCCAGCAGTTTAGCGGGAGTTAAGGCCAATGAGCAGTTCTTC.